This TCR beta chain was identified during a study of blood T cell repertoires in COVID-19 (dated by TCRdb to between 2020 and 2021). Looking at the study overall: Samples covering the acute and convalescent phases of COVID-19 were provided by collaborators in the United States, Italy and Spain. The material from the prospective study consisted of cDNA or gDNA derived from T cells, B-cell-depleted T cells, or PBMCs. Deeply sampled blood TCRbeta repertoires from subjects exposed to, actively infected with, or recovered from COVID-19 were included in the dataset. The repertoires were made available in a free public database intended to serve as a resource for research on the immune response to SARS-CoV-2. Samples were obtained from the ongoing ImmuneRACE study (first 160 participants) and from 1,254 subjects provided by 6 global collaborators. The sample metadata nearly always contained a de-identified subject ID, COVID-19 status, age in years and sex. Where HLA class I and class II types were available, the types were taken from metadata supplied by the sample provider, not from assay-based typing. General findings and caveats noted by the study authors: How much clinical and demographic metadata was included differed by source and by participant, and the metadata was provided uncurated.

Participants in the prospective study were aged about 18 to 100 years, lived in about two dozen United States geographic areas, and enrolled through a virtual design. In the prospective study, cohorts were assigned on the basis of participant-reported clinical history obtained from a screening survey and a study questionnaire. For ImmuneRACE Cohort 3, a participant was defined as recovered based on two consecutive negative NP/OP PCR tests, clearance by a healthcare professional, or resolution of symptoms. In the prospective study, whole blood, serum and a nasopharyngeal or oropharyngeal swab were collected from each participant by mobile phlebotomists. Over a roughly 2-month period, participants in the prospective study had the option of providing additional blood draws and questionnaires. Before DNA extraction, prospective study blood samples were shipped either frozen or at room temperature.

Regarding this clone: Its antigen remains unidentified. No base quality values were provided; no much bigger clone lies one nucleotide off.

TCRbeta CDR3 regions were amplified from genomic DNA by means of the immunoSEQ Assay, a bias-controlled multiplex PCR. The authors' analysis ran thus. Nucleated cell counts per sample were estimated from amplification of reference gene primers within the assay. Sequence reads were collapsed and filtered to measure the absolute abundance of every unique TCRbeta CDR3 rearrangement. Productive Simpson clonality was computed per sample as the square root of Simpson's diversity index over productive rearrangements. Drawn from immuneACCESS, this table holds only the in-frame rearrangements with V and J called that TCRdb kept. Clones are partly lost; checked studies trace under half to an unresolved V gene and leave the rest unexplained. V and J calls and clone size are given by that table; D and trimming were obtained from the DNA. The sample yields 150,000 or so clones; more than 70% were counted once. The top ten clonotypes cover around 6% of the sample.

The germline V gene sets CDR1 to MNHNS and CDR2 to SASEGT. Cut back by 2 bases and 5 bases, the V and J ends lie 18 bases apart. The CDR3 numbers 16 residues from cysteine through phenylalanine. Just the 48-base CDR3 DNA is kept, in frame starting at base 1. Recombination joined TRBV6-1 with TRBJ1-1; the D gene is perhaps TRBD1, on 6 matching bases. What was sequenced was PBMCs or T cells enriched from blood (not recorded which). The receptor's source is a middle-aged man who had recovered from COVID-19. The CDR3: CASSEKGSGEGTEAFF. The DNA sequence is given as TGTGCCAGCAGTGAAAAGGGGTCAGGGGAGGGAACTGAAGCTTTCTTT.